The TCR beta chain under discussion was sequenced for a study of blood T cells in healthy people across ages. CDR1 is SGHTA and CDR2 is FQGNSA in the germline V gene. Between the trimmed V and J ends, which lost 3 bases and 3 bases, there was a span of 12 bases. CDR3 length: 14 amino acids. This clonotype was counted a few times. The authors ran a second PCR of about 6 to 12 cycles using a sample-barcoded 5' primer and a J-beta primer mix. TCRdb independently ran MiXCR on the 5' RACE reads; one entry per CDR3 protein. The data hold more than 800,000 distinct CDR3 sequences, with 25% to 30% observed a single time.

This chain connects TRBV7-2 to TRBJ2-7; the D is unclear. The clonotype originates from a woman over 75 in good health. The sample consisted of blood. DNA of the CDR3: TGTGCCAGCAGCTTGCCTCGTAGGGTCTACGAGCAGTACTTC. The encoded protein is CASSLPRRVYEQYF.